This is a list of T cell receptor beta chains from one sample in a study of human T cells and chemical hapten exposure. TCRdb redid the calling of the RACE reads with MiXCR, one entry per CDR3 protein. Found here are about 340,000 distinct CDR3 sequences, roughly 6.9% of them singletons; the top ten hold around 8.2%. The material sequenced was whole blood, taken in connection with sensitization to the hapten diphenylcyclopropenone (DPC). The source is a woman aged 18-30 years with alopecia areata. Some clones in this sample may be carry-over from other donors' samples. Each CDR3 is given with its conserved first and last residue. The D gene is left open where the match is weak. Size values are once, few and many counts, or a class for expanded clones, and some rows have none.

clone_size j_call d_call v_call cdr3_nt cdr3_aa
few TRBJ1-2 . TRBV6-6 TGTGCCAGCATTTGGGGGCGAGGCTACACCTTC CASIWGRGYTF
. TRBJ2-7 TRBD2 TRBV5-1 TGCGCCAGCAGCCCTCGCGGGACTAGGAACGAGCAGTACTTC CASSPRGTRNEQYF
few TRBJ2-7 TRBD2 TRBV20-1 TGCAGTGCTAGACTAGCGGGGGTGACCTACGAGCAGTACTTC CSARLAGVTYEQYF
few TRBJ2-7 . TRBV29-1 TGCAGCGTTGAGGGGACAAGTTACGAGCAGTACTTC CSVEGTSYEQYF
many TRBJ2-3 TRBD2 TRBV7-3 TGTGCCAGCAGCCCCGGCGGGGGGCAGGATACGCAGTATTTT CASSPGGGQDTQYF
. TRBJ2-1 . TRBV7-2 TGTGCCAGCAGCCCCAGTGGGACTGGGAATGAGCAGTTCTTC CASSPSGTGNEQFF
. TRBJ1-1 TRBD1 TRBV25-1 TGTGCCAGCAGTGAAATAAGCGGGACAGGGTTTAGTAGGACTGAAGCTTTCTTT CASSEISGTGFSRTEAFF
many TRBJ2-7 TRBD1 TRBV7-9 TGTGCCAGCAGCTTAGGACAGGGGGAAAACGAGCAGTACTTC CASSLGQGENEQYF
many TRBJ2-5 . TRBV21-1 TGTGCCAGCAGCAAGTCGGGGCCGTCACAGATCCAAGAGACCCAGTACTTC CASSKSGPSQIQETQYF
few TRBJ1-5 . TRBV7-2 TGTGCCAGCAGCTTAGTACAAGGACCCAATCAGCCCCAGCATTTT CASSLVQGPNQPQHF
once TRBJ2-7 TRBD1 TRBV27 TGTGCCAGCAGCCAAAGAGGGGGCACCTACGAGCAGTACTTC CASSQRGGTYEQYF
. TRBJ2-2 . TRBV29-1 TGCAGCGTTGGTAAGGGCACGAACACCGGGGAGCTGTTTTTT CSVGKGTNTGELFF
many TRBJ2-5 . TRBV6-5 TGTGCCAGCAGTCATGACAGGCCAGGCCCCCAAGAGACCCAGTACTTC CASSHDRPGPQETQYF
. TRBJ2-7 . TRBV27 TGTGCCAGCAGTTTAAGCCCCCTAAGAGGCCTCAACTCCTACGAGCAGTACTTC CASSLSPLRGLNSYEQYF
. TRBJ1-5 TRBD1 TRBV27 TGTGCCAGCAGTCCTATGACAGGGGGTCAGCCCCAGCATTTT CASSPMTGGQPQHF
many TRBJ1-1 . TRBV10-3 TGTGCCATCAGTGAACGGGGCAGCGAAGCTTTCTTT CAISERGSEAFF
many TRBJ2-7 . TRBV7-2 TGTGCCAGCAGCTTAGACAGTGCAGCCTACTACGAGCAGTACTTC CASSLDSAAYYEQYF
few TRBJ1-5 . TRBV6-6 TGTGCCACCGGACCCGGAAATAGCAATCAGCCCCAGCATTTT CATGPGNSNQPQHF
. TRBJ1-6 TRBD1 TRBV27 TGTGCCAGCAGTCCCCGGGACAGGGAGAATTCACCCCTCCACTTT CASSPRDRENSPLHF
. TRBJ1-6 . TRBV6-6 TGTGCCAGCAGATCCTATAATAACAACAATTCACCCCTCCACTTT CASRSYNNNNSPLHF